The sequence of this T cell receptor beta chain was determined in a study of shared clonotypes between healthy human individuals. The CDR3 is 13 residues long. Germline V gene lookup returns CDR1 SGHDN and CDR2 FVKESK. Between the trimmed V and J ends, which lost 4 bases and 2 bases, there was a span of 6 bases. Ten immunoSEQ deep assay plates held the unsorted PBMC DNA. Per the original methods: In the immunoSEQ data, sequences were junction-only and lacked quality scores, so filtering differed. Clones were sequenced by immunoSEQ multiplex PCR, and TCRdb holds only the in-frame ones, with some missing. The D gene and trimming were derived from the DNA, and the V and J assignments and clone size from that table. This table holds fewer than 600,000 clones, about 74% found once.

This chain connects TRBV14 to TRBJ2-1; no reliable D call. The sequence was obtained from a middle-aged woman in good health. Some clones in this sample may be carry-over from other donors' samples. Source material: PBMCs. CDR3 in amino acids: CASSLGAYNEQFF. The CDR3 DNA sequence: TGTGCCAGCAGCCTCGGCGCCTACAATGAGCAGTTCTTC.